The 24 T cell receptor beta chains below come from one sample, sequenced in a study of spatial heterogeneity in lung cancer (dated by TCRdb to the late 2010s). Overall study outcomes, separate from this receptor: The tumor nonsynonymous mutation count correlated with the number of expanded alpha and beta TCRs within the tumor.

Library preparation employed 5' RACE. The sample was run on a NextSeq 500. TCRdb passed the public sequencing reads through fastp at Q25 and MiXCR, retaining productive beta sequences. Under each unique CDR3 protein, matching rows form one entry showing the most common genes and DNA. The sample data list roughly 7,000 distinct CDR3 sequences, and 11% to 15% of these were observed just once. The ten largest account for roughly 10% of the sample. The time point label on this specimen signifies: sample taken at primary tumor resection. For these receptors, no antigen is known. The source material was lung tumor tissue, sampled at surgery. Receptor source: a female donor with early-stage non-small cell lung cancer.

This clonotype came up many times. Since it is a stray read in a library aimed at alpha chains, this beta chain has a size that is not meaningful. The chain couples TRBV18 to TRBJ2-7; D ambiguous. V lost 5 bases and J 3 bases, leaving 14 bases between the germline ends. This CDR3 has 14 residues. CDR1 is KGHSH and CDR2 is LQKENI in the germline V gene. As DNA, the CDR3 is TGTGCCAGCTCAGAGGACCTGGTAAGCTACGAGCAGTACTTC. It yields the protein CASSEDLVSYEQYF.

In this sample, this clonotype turned up many times. This beta chain is off target for a library built for alpha chains, so its abundance means little. The chain uses TRBV29-1 and TRBJ2-5; 14 bases align to TRBD2. Germline CDR1 SQVTM, CDR2 ANQGSEA. The ends lost 8 bases at V and 5 bases at J; junction bases unmatched: 10. The CDR3 length is 15 residues. The CDR3 region is CSLQTSGGARETQYF. The CDR3 region has the DNA TGCAGCCTCCAGACTAGCGGGGGGGCGCGGGAGACCCAGTACTTC.

The table lists this clonotype with many counts. This beta chain came through as a stray read in a library set up for alpha chains, and its size says little. The chain is built from TRBV12-3 or TRBV12-4 and TRBJ2-2; TRBD1 might be the D (5 bases). Trimming removed 2 bases from V and 6 bases from J, with 7 bases in between. The CDR3 is 13 residues long. CDR3 bases: TGTGCCAGCAGTTTATCAGGGCCCGGGGAGCTGTTTTTT. This gives the protein CASSLSGPGELFF.

Relative to its sample, this clonotype is large (0.1 to 1%). This beta chain is off target for a library built for alpha chains, so its abundance means little. This chain joins TRBV10-3 and TRBJ2-1, with D hard to call. CDR1 ENHRY and CDR2 SYGVKD come from the germline V gene. This CDR3 region has 11 residues. V gave up 5 bases and J gave up 9 bases, with 8 bases separating them. The CDR3 is CAISSLGEQFF. In nucleotides, the CDR3 is TGTGCCATCAGTTCCCTCGGTGAGCAGTTCTTC.

For this clonotype: This beta chain represents an off-target read in a library built for alpha chains; its size is of limited meaning. The chain links TRBV28 to TRBJ1-1; D gene ambiguous. V was trimmed by 8 bases and J by 2 bases, leaving 9 bases between them. The CDR3 extends over 12 amino acids. CDR1 MDHEN and CDR2 SYDVKM come from the germline V gene. The CDR3 DNA reads TGTGCCAGCGGGCCAGCTAACACTGAAGCTTTCTTT. It yields the protein CASGPANTEAFF.

Details on this clonotype: Found in a library prepared for alpha chains, this beta chain is an off-target read, and its abundance has little meaning. The chain carries TRBV6-5 and TRBJ2-7, with D perhaps assigned TRBD1 or TRBD2 (6 bases each). The CDR3 sequence is 11 residues long. With 8 bases removed from V and 6 bases from J, the gap between germline ends came to 11 bases. Germline V gene data show CDR1 as MNHEY and CDR2 as SVGAGI. In DNA form, the CDR3 reads TGTGCCAGCGCCGAGGGGGGCGAGCAGTACTTC. Its protein product is CASAEGGEQYF.

There are many counts of this clonotype. Because the library targeted alpha chains, this beta chain is an off-target read whose size means little. V gene TRBV3-1 combines with J gene TRBJ1-1; D ambiguous. CDR1 is LGHDT and CDR2 is YNNKEL in the germline V gene (reference sequence). The CDR3 consists of 14 residues. Deletions cut 1 base from V and 0 bases from J, with 6 bases between. CDR3 nucleotide sequence: TGTGCCAGCAGCCAAGCGAGGGTGAACACTGAAGCTTTCTTT. Residues: CASSQARVNTEAFF. The full variable domain, its missing parts supplied by reference TRBV3-1 and TRBJ1-1, is DTAVSQTPKYLVTQMGNDKSIKCEQNLGHDTMYWYKQDSKKFLKIMFSYNNKELIINETVPNRFSPKSPDKAHLNLHINSLELGDSAVYFCASSQARVNTEAFFGQGTRLTVV.

Turning to this clonotype: Since the library was made to target alpha chains, this beta chain is a stray read and its abundance is not meaningful. The chain employs TRBV28 and TRBJ2-7; D assignment may be TRBD1 or TRBD2 (5 bases each). The germline V gene encodes CDR1 MDHEN and CDR2 SYDVKM. The CDR3 sequence is 14 residues long. Trimming cost V 8 bases and J 2 bases, with 16 bases left between them. The CDR3 DNA follows: TGTGCCAGCTGGGGGTTAGGCGGCACCTACGAGCAGTACTTC. Protein: CASWGLGGTYEQYF.

This clonotype was observed many times. Because the library targeted alpha chains, this beta chain is an off-target read whose size means little. V gene TRBV19 combines with J gene TRBJ2-2; 9 bases are a match to TRBD1. V lost 5 bases, J lost 1 base, and 8 bases stayed unmatched. The CDR3 covers 17 residues. The germline CDR1 and CDR2 sequences are LNHDA and SQIVND (reference sequence). CDR3 protein: CASSRGPGQGNTGELFF. The CDR3 region has the DNA TGTGCCAGTAGTCGAGGCCCGGGACAGGGGAACACCGGGGAGCTGTTTTTT.

This clonotype is categorized as medium-sized (0.01 to 0.1%). In a library made to pick up alpha chains, this beta chain is a stray read with a size that means little. The CDR3 DNA follows: TGTGCCAGCAGCGTAGTGGCTAGAACTGATGAGCAGTTCTTC. Translation gives CASSVVARTDEQFF. V usage is TRBV9 and J usage is TRBJ2-1; D ambiguous. Germline V lookup: CDR1 SGDLS, CDR2 YYNGEE. CDR3 length: 14 residues. Trimming pared 0 bases from V and 8 bases from J, leaving 12 bases between.

This clonotype is medium-sized. Within a library made for alpha chains, this beta chain is off target, and its count is uninformative. V gene TRBV20-1 combines with J gene TRBJ2-7, with TRBD2 matching over 10 bases. The V segment lost 7 bases and the J segment 3 bases; nucleotides outside the gene matches: 18. Germline V gene data show CDR1 as DFQATT and CDR2 as SNEGSKA (reference sequence). The CDR3 is 17 amino acids. CDR3 residues: CSVSELAGTPDNYEQYF. Written as DNA, the CDR3 is TGCAGTGTAAGCGAACTAGCGGGGACCCCCGATAACTACGAGCAGTACTTC.

Concerning this clonotype itself: This beta chain slipped into a library made for alpha chains as a stray read, so its size is not meaningful. The rearrangement joins TRBV13 to TRBJ2-3, with D perhaps matching TRBD1 or TRBD2 (6 bases each). CDR3 length equals 17 residues. CDR1 and CDR2 from the germline V gene are PRHDT and FYEKMQ (reference sequence). V lost 0 bases, J lost 0 bases, and 13 bases lay in between. CDR3 bases: TGTGCCAGCAGCTTAGGCCTAACGGGGGCTAGCACAGATACGCAGTATTTT. Translating it yields CASSLGLTGASTDTQYF.

Ten or more counts support this clonotype. This beta chain was picked up by a library intended for alpha chains and is off target, so its count carries little meaning. The chain is built from TRBV18 and TRBJ2-1; D could derive from TRBD1 or TRBD2 (6 bases each). V lost 6 bases, J lost 7 bases, and 25 bases lay in between. Germline CDR1 reads KGHSH; CDR2 reads LQKENI. There are 17 residues in the CDR3. The CDR3 DNA is TGTGCCAGCTCGCGAATGGGGGGCGCGGGTTCATCTAATGAGCAGTTCTTC. Protein: CASSRMGGAGSSNEQFF. The full variable domain, its missing parts supplied by reference TRBV18 and TRBJ2-1, is NAGVMQNPRHLVRRRGQEARLRCSPMKGHSHVYWYRQLPEEGLKFMVYLQKENIIDESGMPKERFSAEFPKEGPSILRIQQVVRGDSAAYFCASSRMGGAGSSNEQFFGPGTRLTVL.

By share of the sample, this clonotype is medium-sized. This beta chain is an unintended read in a library built for alpha chains; its size means little. The chain links TRBV7-8 to TRBJ1-1; 8 bases agree with TRBD1. V shed 1 base and J 7 bases; nucleotides not matched to a gene: 5. Looked up from germline, CDR1 is SGHVS and CDR2 is FQNEAQ. The CDR3 has 14 amino acids. CDR3 sequence (DNA): TGTGCCAGCAGCTTAGTAGGACAGGGAAGTGAAGCTTTCTTT. It codes for CASSLVGQGSEAFF.

This clonotype was found many times. This beta chain is an off-target read within a library intended for alpha chains, so its frequency means little. This chain joins TRBV7-3 and TRBJ2-5; D may match TRBD1 or TRBD2 (5 bases each). Germline CDR1 is SGHTA and CDR2 is FQGTGA. Between the trimmed V and J ends, which lost 3 bases and 4 bases, there was a span of 15 bases. The CDR3 extends over 15 amino acids. CDR3 DNA sequence: TGTGCCAGCAGCTTTTCCGGGGCGGTAAGAGAGACCCAGTACTTC. It is translated as CASSFSGAVRETQYF.

At least ten counts were recorded for this clonotype. Within a library made for alpha chains, this beta chain is off target, and its count is uninformative. The rearrangement uses TRBV2 and TRBJ1-2; D is possibly TRBD1 (6 bases). The CDR3 loop spans 13 amino acids. The germline V gene encodes CDR1 SNHLY and CDR2 FYNNEI. Trimming left V 11 bases short and J 5 bases short, with 18 bases between. The CDR3 nucleotides read TGTGCCGACTCGGGGGGCGCTGGGTATGGCTACACCTTC. Encoded protein: CADSGGAGYGYTF. The whole variable domain, remainder taken from reference TRBV2 and TRBJ1-2, is EPEVTQTPSHQVTQMGQEVILRCVPISNHLYFYWYRQILGQKVEFLVSFYNNEISEKSEIFDDQFSVERPDGSNFTLKIRSTKLEDSAMYFCADSGGAGYGYTFGSGTRLTVV.

This clonotype is medium-sized (0.01 to 0.1%). In a library made to pick up alpha chains, this beta chain is a stray read with a size that means little. J is TRBJ1-5 and V is TRBV5-5; D gene uncertain. The V end was cut by 4 bases, the J end by 4 bases, with 18 bases between. Germline V gene data show CDR1 as SGHKS and CDR2 as YYEKEE (reference sequence). This CDR3 has 16 residues. The CDR3 loop reads CASSPPGGQTNQPQHF. The CDR3 bases are TGTGCCAGCAGCCCGCCCGGCGGGCAGACGAATCAGCCCCAGCATTTT.

This clonotype was counted at least ten times. This beta chain is an off-target read within a library intended for alpha chains, so its frequency means little. The chain carries TRBV10-3 and TRBJ2-4, with 7 bases aligning to TRBD1. Looked up from germline, CDR1 is ENHRY and CDR2 is SYGVKD. This CDR3 region has 17 residues. The junction had 9 bases not matched to a gene; V was cut back by 2 bases and J by 2 bases. CDR3 amino acids: CAISEATVTGTKNIQYF. In DNA, the CDR3 is TGTGCCATCAGTGAGGCAACTGTGACAGGGACCAAAAACATTCAGTACTTC.

The sample holds many counts of this clonotype. Within a library made for alpha chains, this beta chain is off target, and its count is uninformative. This rearrangement joins TRBV7-9 to TRBJ1-1; weak D call: TRBD1 (6 bases). In germline, CDR1 is SEHNR, CDR2 FQNEAQ (reference sequence). Deletions cut 1 base from V and 3 bases from J, with 9 bases between. The CDR3 runs 14 residues. The CDR3, as DNA: TGTGCCAGCAGCTTAGTTTCAGGGGACACTGAAGCTTTCTTT. This translates into CASSLVSGDTEAFF.

By proportion, this clonotype is large (0.1 to 1%). Because this beta chain is a stray read in a library intended to capture alpha chains, its abundance should not be given much weight. The chain is built from TRBV7-6 and TRBJ2-3; 8 bases are shared with TRBD2. After removal of 5 bases from V and 5 bases from J, the junction contained 6 bases not matched to a gene. This CDR3 is 14 amino acids long. CDR1 is SGHVS and CDR2 is FNYEAQ in the germline V gene. The CDR3 loop reads CASSGGTRLDTQYF. The CDR3 bases are TGTGCCAGCAGCGGCGGGACTAGATTAGATACGCAGTATTTT.

The table lists this clonotype with many counts. This beta chain appears as a stray read in a library generated for alpha chains; its size is not informative. This sequence joins TRBV18 and TRBJ2-1, with TRBD1 identical over 9 bases. The V and J ends lost 1 base and 2 bases, in that order; junction bases with no gene match: 6. The CDR3 is made up of 17 amino acids. The germline V gene has CDR1 KGHSH and CDR2 LQKENI. CDR3 loop: CASSPLQGARAYNEQFF. As DNA, the CDR3 is TGTGCCAGCTCACCACTACAGGGGGCGAGGGCCTACAATGAGCAGTTCTTC.

In this sample, this clonotype turned up many times. The library was designed around alpha chains, so this beta chain is a stray read whose abundance carries little weight. The chain couples TRBV18 to TRBJ1-4; D unresolved. CDR3 length: 13 residues. With 8 bases removed from V and 6 bases from J, the gap between germline ends came to 13 bases. Germline V gives CDR1 KGHSH, CDR2 LQKENI. CDR3 in DNA: TGTGCCAGCAATGGAGGGCCTGATGAAAAACTGTTTTTT. Translated, it gives CASNGGPDEKLFF. Full variable domain (missing parts from reference TRBV18 and TRBJ1-4): NAGVMQNPRHLVRRRGQEARLRCSPMKGHSHVYWYRQLPEEGLKFMVYLQKENIIDESGMPKERFSAEFPKEGPSILRIQQVVRGDSAAYFCASNGGPDEKLFFGSGTQLSVL.

This clonotype is medium-sized. This beta chain is off target for a library built for alpha chains, so its abundance means little. The chain carries TRBV30 and TRBJ2-3; D is uncertain. From germline, CDR1 is GTSNPN and CDR2 SVGIG (reference sequence). Trimming shortened V by 8 bases and J by 2 bases, and 20 bases separated the two germline ends. This CDR3 is 15 amino acids long. CDR3 DNA sequence: TGTGCCCGCTCCCGGGCCGGATCTACCACAGATACGCAGTATTTT. Translation gives CARSRAGSTTDTQYF.

At least ten counts were recorded for this clonotype. This beta chain represents an off-target read in a library built for alpha chains; its size is of limited meaning. V and J are TRBV7-9 and TRBJ1-6; D gene ambiguous. The CDR3 runs to 15 residues. Germline V CDR1 and CDR2: SEHNR, FQNEAQ (reference sequence). Deletions cut 1 base from V and 0 bases from J, with 4 bases between. The CDR3 nucleotides are TGTGCCAGCAGCTTAGGGGGCTCCTATAATTCACCCCTCCACTTT. Translated: CASSLGGSYNSPLHF.